The source of this TCR beta chain is a study of CD8 T cells in ankylosing spondylitis. MiXCR, run by TCRdb on the 5' RACE reads, gives a single entry per CDR3 protein. The profile shows roughly 190,000 distinct CDR3 sequences, 9.5% to 15% of them singletons. This clonotype was seen a few times. No antigen is known for it. Study results and caveats: Matched synovial fluid from ankylosing spondylitis patients was reported to be enriched for disease-linked clones.

This CDR3 is 15 amino acids long. Per the germline V gene, CDR1 is LGHNA and CDR2 is YNFKEQ. V lost 4 bases and J 1 base, leaving 13 bases between the germline ends. This TCR was recovered from a male donor with ankylosing spondylitis or in good health (not recorded which). Sequencing input: blood, either unsorted or a sorted T cell fraction (not recorded which). This sequence joins TRBV4-2 and TRBJ1-1; D is uncertain. The CDR3 region is CASSPGRHENTEAFF. The DNA of the CDR3 is TGTGCCAGCAGCCCAGGCCGACACGAGAACACTGAAGCTTTCTTT.